This T cell receptor (beta chain) was sequenced during a study of blood T cell repertoires in COVID-19. Overall study: T cells, B-cell-depleted T cells, or PBMCs provided the cDNA or gDNA that served as material.

Participant-reported clinical history was the basis for cohort assignment. Recovered status applied to Cohort 3 donors who had two consecutive negative PCRs. It also applied to those with clearance or with symptom resolution. Clones were sequenced by immunoSEQ multiplex PCR, and TCRdb holds only the in-frame ones, with some missing. Of around 250,000 clones listed, approximately 86% are singletons. Germline assignment: CDR1 LNHDA and CDR2 SQIVND (reference sequence). V shed 2 bases and J shed 12 bases, with 8 bases lying between them. The CDR3 runs 12 residues. This chain joins TRBV19 and TRBJ1-6; perhaps TRBD1 as D (5 bases). The specimen sequenced was PBMCs or T cells enriched from blood (not recorded which). The source of this sequence is a woman between 45 and 65 years old who had recovered from COVID-19. For the CDR3, the DNA is TGTGCCAGTAGTATACAGGGCAAACCCCTCCACTTT. Encoded protein: CASSIQGKPLHF.